This T cell receptor (beta chain) was recovered during a study of T cells in Graves' hyperthyroidism and ophthalmopathy. About the study: Before treatment of any kind, peripheral blood was taken at initial diagnosis. Study-wide results and caveats: Most expanded thyroid clonotypes above 0.001 recurred in blood. Ophthalmopathy was identified by the model a median around 6.3 months ahead of onset.

A word on this clonotype: Antigen specificity is unknown. Sequence at one end of the junction differs from germline and may be a read error.

PBMCs stemmed from 10 ml fresh peripheral blood. Regions amplified from RNA transcripts were the TCR beta CDR3 regions. First-round RT-PCR of the TCR CDR3 relied on the HTBI primer set. TCRdb re-analysed the multiplex PCR reads in MiXCR, keeping a single row per CDR3 protein. Here the sample spans 500,000 to 650,000 distinct CDR3 sequences, approximately 14% being singletons. CDR3 size: 15 residues. CDR1 is SGHAT and CDR2 is FQNNGV in the germline V gene. The chain links TRBV11-2 to TRBJ2-3; D call uncertain. Sequencing was performed on blood. The sequence was obtained from a woman aged 40 to 50 with Graves' hyperthyroidism. CDR3 in amino acids: CASNLGPTRTDTQYF. Here the CDR3 DNA reads TGTGCCAGCAACTTAGGACCGACCCGCACAGATACGCAGTATTTT. Using reference TRBV11-2 and TRBJ2-3 for the parts outside the CDR3, the full variable domain is EAGVAQSPRYKIIEKRQSVAFWCNPISGHATLYWYQQILGQGPKLLIQFQNNGVVDDSQLPKDRFSAERLKGVDSTLKIQPAKLEDSAVYLCASNLGPTRTDTQYFGPGTRLTVL.